This TCR beta chain was observed in a study of shared clonotypes between healthy human individuals. Study-wide background: Samples came from a couple of female and a few male donors aged 18 to 49.

It was into CD45RA+ naive and CD45RA-negative memory subsets that the CD4+ cells were split. Findings of the study overall: Generally, naive subsets (rather than memory subsets) showed larger estimated richness.

To note about this clone: The antigen is not known.

Here immunoSEQ multiplex PCR was the method, and the copy in TCRdb shows in-frame clones only, minus some. The sample contains some 980,000 clones, 60% to 85% of which appear only once. Sequenced input: memory CD4+ T cells sorted from blood. Subset denoted: CD45RA-negative fraction. This clonotype was obtained from a man between 18 and 35 years old in good health.

The CDR3 reads CASSQEDSGANVLTF. The CDR3 nucleotides read TGTGCCAGCAGCCAAGAAGACTCTGGGGCCAACGTCCTGACTTTC. The J gene is TRBJ2-6, the V gene TRBV4-2; D remains ambiguous. The germline V gene has CDR1 LGHNA and CDR2 YNFKEQ. Trimming left V 0 bases short and J 0 bases short, with 3 bases between. The CDR3 length is 15 residues.